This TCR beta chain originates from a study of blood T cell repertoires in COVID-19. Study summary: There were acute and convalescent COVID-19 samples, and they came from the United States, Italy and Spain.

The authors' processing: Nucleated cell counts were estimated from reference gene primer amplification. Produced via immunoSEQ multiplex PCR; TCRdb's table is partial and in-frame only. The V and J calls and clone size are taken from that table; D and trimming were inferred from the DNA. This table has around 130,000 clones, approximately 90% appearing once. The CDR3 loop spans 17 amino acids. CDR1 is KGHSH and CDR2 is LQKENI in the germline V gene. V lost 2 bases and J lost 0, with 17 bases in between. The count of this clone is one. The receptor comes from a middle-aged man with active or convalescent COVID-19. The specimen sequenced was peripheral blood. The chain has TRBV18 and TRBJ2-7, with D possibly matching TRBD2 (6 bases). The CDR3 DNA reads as TGTGCCAGCTCACCAACTCTTCGGCGGGATAGCTCCTACGAGCAGTACTTC. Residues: CASSPTLRRDSSYEQYF.